This TCR beta chain derives from a study of CD8 T cells in Susac syndrome. Whole-study results and caveats: The authors acknowledged that the study's TCR sequencing and HLA analysis involved relatively few individuals.

Peripheral blood CD8+ and CD4+ T cells were profiled by TCR beta sequencing. In contrast to the negatively isolated CD8+ and CD4+ T cells, TEMRA cells were FACS-enriched. Trimming removed 6 bases from V and 4 bases from J, with 7 bases in between. Germline loops: CDR1 MNHNY, CDR2 SVGAGI (reference sequence). The CDR3 consists of 11 residues. Random-hexamer reverse transcription was applied to about 0.45 to 1 ug RNA. The CDR3 of TCR beta was amplified by immunoSEQ multiplex PCR across 54 Vbeta and 13 Jbeta. MiXCR, applied by TCRdb to the immunoSEQ multiplex PCR reads, yields one record per CDR3 protein. The sample contains about 140,000 distinct CDR3 sequences, 94% of which appear only once. About this clonotype: Its cognate antigen is unknown.

Sequenced input: CD8+ T cells from PBMCs. This TCR came from a human donor in good health. This chain links TRBV6-6 with TRBJ2-7; D is perhaps TRBD1 (6 bases). The CDR3 nucleotides are TGTGCCAGCAGCGGACAGTACGAGCAGTACTTC. Its translation is CASSGQYEQYF.